This T cell receptor beta chain was captured by sequencing in a study of blood T cell repertoires in COVID-19. Study context: Sites in the United States, Italy and Spain provided acute and convalescent COVID-19 samples.

In the original analysis: Reference gene primer amplification yielded estimated nucleated cell counts. The data were produced by immunoSEQ multiplex PCR, yet TCRdb's version contains in-frame clones alone and is incomplete. Clone size and the V and J calls come from that table; the DNA yielded D and trimming. Of more than 70,000 clones listed, 75% to 85% are singletons. The CDR3 length is 14 residues. Germline CDR1 SNHLY, CDR2 FYNNEI. The J segment lost 1 base and the V segment lost 1 base, leaving 0 bases of the junction unmatched. This TCR came from a human donor in a cohort sampled during active COVID-19. This chain joins TRBV2 and TRBJ2-5; 7 positions agree with TRBD2. The sample comprised peripheral blood. The CDR3 region is CASSEERGQETQYF. In DNA form, the CDR3 reads TGTGCCAGCAGTGAAGAGCGGGGCCAAGAGACCCAGTACTTC.